This T cell receptor beta chain originates from a study of shared clonotypes between healthy human individuals. Overall study: A couple of women and a few men aged 18 to 49 made up the donors.

Trimming removed 2 bases from V and 2 bases from J, with 9 bases in between. Per germline, CDR1 SGHTA and CDR2 FQGNSA. The CDR3 sequence is 14 residues long. TCRdb's copy holds only in-frame clones and misses some; the assay was immunoSEQ multiplex PCR. Altogether fewer than 400,000 clones are present, roughly 70% being singletons, with the ten largest covering around a tenth. The rearrangement uses TRBV7-2 and TRBJ2-5; D is ambiguous. The material sequenced was memory CD4+ T cells sorted from blood. As for subset: CD45RA-negative fraction. This TCR derives from a man aged 30 to 39 in good health. CDR3 DNA: TGTGCCAGCAGCTTAAACGCTTTTCAAGAGACCCAGTACTTC. Translation gives CASSLNAFQETQYF.